This T cell receptor (beta chain) was identified in a study of blood T cell repertoires in COVID-19. Study context: The study drew acute and convalescent COVID-19 samples from the United States, Italy and Spain. T cells, B-cell-depleted T cells, or PBMCs supplied cDNA or gDNA.

V was shortened by 3 bases and J by 9 bases, with 9 bases between the two germline ends. This CDR3 region has 12 residues. Germline V gene lookup returns CDR1 MDHEN and CDR2 SYDVKM. As originally analysed: Estimates of nucleated cell counts were drawn from the amplification of reference gene primers. Assay used: immunoSEQ multiplex PCR; TCRdb lists only in-frame clones, some missing. V, J and clone size reflect that table, while D and trimming were determined from the DNA. Among approximately 300,000 clones, roughly 87% were seen once, and the ten largest hold 2% to 3%. The V call is TRBV28, the J call TRBJ1-5; D is ambiguous. The source is a man aged 18-30 years with active or convalescent COVID-19. Sequencing was done on a sample of peripheral blood. CDR3 protein: CASSLAARPQHF. For the CDR3, the DNA is TGTGCCAGCAGTTTGGCGGCCCGGCCCCAGCATTTT.